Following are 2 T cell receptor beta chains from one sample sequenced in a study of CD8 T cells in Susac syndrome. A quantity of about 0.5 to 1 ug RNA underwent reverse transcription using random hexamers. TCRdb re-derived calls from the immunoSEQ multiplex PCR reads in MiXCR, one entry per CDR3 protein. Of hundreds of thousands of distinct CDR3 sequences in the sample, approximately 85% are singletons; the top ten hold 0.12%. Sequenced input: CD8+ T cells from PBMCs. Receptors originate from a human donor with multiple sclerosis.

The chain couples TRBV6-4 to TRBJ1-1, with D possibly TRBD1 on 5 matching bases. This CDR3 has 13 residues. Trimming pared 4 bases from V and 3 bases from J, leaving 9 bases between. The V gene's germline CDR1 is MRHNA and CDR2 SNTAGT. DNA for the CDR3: TGTGCCAGCAGTGTAGGGGAGTACACTGAAGCTTTCTTT. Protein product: CASSVGEYTEAFF.

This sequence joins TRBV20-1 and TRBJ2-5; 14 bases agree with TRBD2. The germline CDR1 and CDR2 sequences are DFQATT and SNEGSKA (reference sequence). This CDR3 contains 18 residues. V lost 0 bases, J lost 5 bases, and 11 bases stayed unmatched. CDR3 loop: CSARDSGTSGSGLETQYF. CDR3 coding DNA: TGCAGTGCTAGAGATTCGGGGACTAGCGGGAGCGGGTTGGAGACCCAGTACTTC.